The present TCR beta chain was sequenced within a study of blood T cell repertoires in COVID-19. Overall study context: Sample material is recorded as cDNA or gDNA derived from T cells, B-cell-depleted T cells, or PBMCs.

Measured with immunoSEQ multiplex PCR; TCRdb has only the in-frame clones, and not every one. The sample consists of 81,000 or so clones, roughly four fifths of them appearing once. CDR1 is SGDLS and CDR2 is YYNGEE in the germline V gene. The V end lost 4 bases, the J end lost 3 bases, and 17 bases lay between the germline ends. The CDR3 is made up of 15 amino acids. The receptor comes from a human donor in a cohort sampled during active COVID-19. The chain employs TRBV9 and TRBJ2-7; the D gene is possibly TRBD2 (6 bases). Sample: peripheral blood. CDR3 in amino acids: CASSPLGWRGYEQYF. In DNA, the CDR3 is TGTGCCAGCAGCCCCCTAGGGTGGAGGGGCTACGAGCAGTACTTC.